This entry is about one TCR beta chain. The clone's antigen remains unknown. The sample holds no much larger clone one base away, and base qualities are not on file. This record belongs to a study of T cell responses to AZD1222 COVID-19 vaccine (dated by TCRdb to the early 2020s). About the full investigation: AZD1222 recipients with second doses at about 4 weeks or about 12 weeks were pooled, because spike-specific TCR depth and breadth did not differ between schedules. A total of 240 or so trial participants underwent TCR sequencing, of whom around 210 had received two doses of AZD1222 and 26 had received two doses of the MenACWY control vaccine. Trial participants were enrolled by age into 18-55, 56-69 and 70-plus year subgroups, with around 150, 28 and 57 TCR-sequenced participants respectively.

Sample time point, as interpreted from the label and publication: baseline before first vaccination. Vaccinee samples were obtained from the UK trials COV001 and COV002, which included a single-blind randomized controlled phase 2/3 trial of AZD1222 (ChAdOx1 nCoV-19) in healthy adults. For TCRbeta chain sequencing, PBMC samples from trial participants were taken at day 0 and at day 28 after the second dose. The CDR3, from cysteine to phenylalanine, totals 14 residues. Only the CDR3 DNA stays, 42 bases, in frame from base 1. Relative to germline, V is 6 bases shorter and J is 5 bases shorter, with 16 bases between their ends. In the germline V gene, CDR1 corresponds to MNHEY and CDR2 to SVGEGT. The CDR3 regions of human TCRbeta chains were analyzed by immunosequencing. The published analysis was carried out like this. Repertoire TCRs were matched against a reference library of SARS-CoV-2-specific TCRs generated with the MIRA antigen-specificity platform. Breadth was defined as the fraction of unique TCRs that were SARS-CoV-2-associated, and depth was defined as the fraction of total T cells that were SARS-CoV-2-associated. Using the MIRA data, every spike-specific TCR was mapped to the spike region that the TCR reacted to and assigned to either a CD4 or a CD8 class. Log10-transformed breadth and depth values were compared by one-way ANOVA with Sidak's multiple comparisons tests. The source is immuneACCESS, and TCRdb retained only in-frame sequences with V and J called. Part of the clones is not carried over; for the studies checked, unresolved V genes explain less than half of this, and the remainder is unexplained. V and J calls and clone size are copied from that table; D and trimming were computed from the DNA. The sample contains 100,000 or so clones, 85% to 90% of them found a single time. The ten most abundant clones make up around 3.9% of the sample.

The investigation overall reported the following: Only a handful of AZD1222 recipients were SARS-CoV-2 seropositive at baseline, limiting conclusions about previously exposed vaccinees. No day 14 peak-response samples were available, so repertoires were characterized only after the peak T cell response. Epitopes outside the regions mutated in the B.1.351 and B.1.1.7 variants were reportedly recognized by nearly half of the unique spike-specific TCRs. The 56-69-year group was small, and its depth increase did not reach significance, likely because of low power. After two AZD1222 doses, both the breadth and the depth of spike-specific TCRs were significantly higher than at day 0 and than in MenACWY recipients. Most participants were white British and females outnumbered males, and the authors suggested that clonal diversity may have been underestimated. Vaccine-associated CD4 TCRs spanned the whole spike protein, with dominant responses in regions 160-218 and 743-854.

The sample was peripheral blood, taken on day 0 of AZD1222 vaccination. The receptor chain draws on TRBV6-2 or TRBV6-3 and TRBJ1-1; no D gene is confidently identified. The clonotype was recovered from an adult in good health. In nucleotides, the sequence is TGTGCCAGCAGCTCCCAAAACTTGGGGACTGAAGCTTTCTTT. This translates into CASSSQNLGTEAFF.